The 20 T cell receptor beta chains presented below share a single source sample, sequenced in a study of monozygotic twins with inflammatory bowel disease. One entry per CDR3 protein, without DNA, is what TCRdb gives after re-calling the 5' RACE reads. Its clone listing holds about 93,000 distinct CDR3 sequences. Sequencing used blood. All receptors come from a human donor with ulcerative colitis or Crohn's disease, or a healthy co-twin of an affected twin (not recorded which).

This chain's CDR3 is CASSEGWSLEKLFF. The chain recombines TRBV6-1 with TRBJ1-4. Per germline, CDR1 MNHNS and CDR2 SASEGT. The CDR3 has 14 residues.

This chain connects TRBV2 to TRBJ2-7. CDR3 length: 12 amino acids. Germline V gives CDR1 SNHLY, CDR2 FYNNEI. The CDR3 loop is CASSEAGYEQYF.

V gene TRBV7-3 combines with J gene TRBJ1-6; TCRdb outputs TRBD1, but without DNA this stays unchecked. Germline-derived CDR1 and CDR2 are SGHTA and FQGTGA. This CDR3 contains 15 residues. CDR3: CASSYRGQPNSPLHF.

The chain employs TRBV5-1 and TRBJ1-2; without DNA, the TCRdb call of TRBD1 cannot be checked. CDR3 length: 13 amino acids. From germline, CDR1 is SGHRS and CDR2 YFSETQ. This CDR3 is CASSLGQNYGYTF.

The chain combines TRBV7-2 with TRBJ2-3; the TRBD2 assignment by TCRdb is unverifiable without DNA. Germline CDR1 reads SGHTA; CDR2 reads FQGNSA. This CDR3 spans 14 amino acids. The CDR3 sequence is CASSLGGFRDTQYF.

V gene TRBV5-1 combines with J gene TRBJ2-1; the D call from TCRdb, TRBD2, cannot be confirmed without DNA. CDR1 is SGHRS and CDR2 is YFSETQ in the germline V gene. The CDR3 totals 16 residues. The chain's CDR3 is CASSFDGPDSYNEQFF.

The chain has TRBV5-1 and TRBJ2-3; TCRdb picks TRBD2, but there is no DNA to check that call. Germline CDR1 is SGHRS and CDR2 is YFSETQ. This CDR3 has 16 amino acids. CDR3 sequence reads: CASSPGLDASTDTQYF.

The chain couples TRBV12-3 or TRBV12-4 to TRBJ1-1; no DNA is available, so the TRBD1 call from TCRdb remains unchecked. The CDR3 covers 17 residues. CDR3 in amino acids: CASSSSSSTARSRGAFF.

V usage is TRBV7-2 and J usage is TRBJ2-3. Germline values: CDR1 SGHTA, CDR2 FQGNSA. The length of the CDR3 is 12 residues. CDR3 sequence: CASSPYTDTQYF.

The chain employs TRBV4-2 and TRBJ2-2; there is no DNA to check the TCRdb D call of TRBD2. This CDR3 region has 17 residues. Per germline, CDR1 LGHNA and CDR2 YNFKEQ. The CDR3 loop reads CASSQGAGTSRAGELFF.

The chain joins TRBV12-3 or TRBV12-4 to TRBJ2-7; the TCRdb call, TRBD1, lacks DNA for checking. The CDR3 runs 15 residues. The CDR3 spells CASREKTGISYEQYF.

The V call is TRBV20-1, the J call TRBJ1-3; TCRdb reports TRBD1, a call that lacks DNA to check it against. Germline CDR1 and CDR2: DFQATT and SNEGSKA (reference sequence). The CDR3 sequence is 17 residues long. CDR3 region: CSARDTTGGLSGNTIYF.

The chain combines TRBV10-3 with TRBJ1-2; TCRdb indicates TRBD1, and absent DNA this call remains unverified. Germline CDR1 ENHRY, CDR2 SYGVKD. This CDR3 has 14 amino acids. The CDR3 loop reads CAISDTGERYGYTF.

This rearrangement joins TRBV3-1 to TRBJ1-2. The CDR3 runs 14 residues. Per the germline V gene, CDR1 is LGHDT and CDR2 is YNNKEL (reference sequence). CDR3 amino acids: CASSNRTATYGYTF.

Here the CDR3 reads CASTKRVLGTNEKLFF. This rearrangement joins TRBV4-2 to TRBJ1-4. Germline CDR1 is LGHNA and CDR2 is YNFKEQ. The CDR3 spans 16 residues.

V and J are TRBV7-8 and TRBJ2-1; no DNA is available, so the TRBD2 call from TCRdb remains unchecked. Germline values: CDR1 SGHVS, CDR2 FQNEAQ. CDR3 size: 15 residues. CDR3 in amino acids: CASSYTSGVYNEQFF.

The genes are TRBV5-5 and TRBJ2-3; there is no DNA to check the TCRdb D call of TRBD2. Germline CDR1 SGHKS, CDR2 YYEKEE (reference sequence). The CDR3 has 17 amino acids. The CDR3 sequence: CASSLVSPSGGTDTQYF.

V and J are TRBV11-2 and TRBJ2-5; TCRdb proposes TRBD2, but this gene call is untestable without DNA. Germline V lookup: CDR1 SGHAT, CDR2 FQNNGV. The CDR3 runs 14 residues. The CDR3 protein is CASSLARDGETQYF. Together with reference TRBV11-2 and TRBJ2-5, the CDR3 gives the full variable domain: EAGVAQSPRYKIIEKRQSVAFWCNPISGHATLYWYQQILGQGPKLLIQFQNNGVVDDSQLPKDRFSAERLKGVDSTLKIQPAKLEDSAVYLCASSLARDGETQYFGPGTRLLVL.

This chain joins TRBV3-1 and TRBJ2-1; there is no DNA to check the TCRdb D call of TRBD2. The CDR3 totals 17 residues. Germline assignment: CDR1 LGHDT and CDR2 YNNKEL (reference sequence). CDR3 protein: CASSQGASGGSYNEQFF.

The CDR3 is CASSPGTGSNQPQHF. V usage is TRBV6-4 and J usage is TRBJ1-5; TCRdb's D call of TRBD1 is untestable without DNA. CDR1 MRHNA and CDR2 SNTAGT come from the germline V gene. The CDR3 extends over 15 amino acids.